Described below is a single T cell receptor beta chain sequence and its context. No antigen is known for it. This sample stems from a study of T cell responses to AZD1222 COVID-19 vaccine. Findings of the study overall: Per reports, nearly half of all spike-specific TCRs target regions that are unmutated in variants. Of the AZD1222 recipients, only 5 to 7 were seropositive at baseline.

V gave up 5 bases and J gave up 2 bases; unmatched junction bases: 3. The CDR3 runs 15 residues. Looked up from germline, CDR1 is SNHLY and CDR2 is FYNNEI. The method was immunoSEQ multiplex PCR; TCRdb's version includes in-frame clones alone and lacks a portion of them. The sample lists 95,000 to 100,000 clones, about four fifths seen once, with 12% to 15% in the top ten. Second-dose schedules of about 4 or about 12 weeks were combined. This sequence was found in an adult who received the AZD1222 COVID-19 vaccine. The sample consisted of peripheral blood, taken 28 days after the second AZD1222 dose. The rearrangement uses TRBV2 and TRBJ2-5, with TRBD2 matching 12 bases. The CDR3 DNA follows: TGTGCCAGCAGTTGGACTAGCGGGGATCAAGAGACCCAGTACTTC. This gives the protein CASSWTSGDQETQYF.